This note documents a single T cell receptor (beta chain) sequence. Its antigen is as yet unknown. The CDR3 has 13 amino acids. CDR1 is SGHRS and CDR2 is YFSETQ in the germline V gene. Trimming pared 0 bases from V and 3 bases from J, leaving 6 bases between. Preparation of the TCRbeta library was carried out with unique molecular identifiers. TCRdb re-derived calls from the PCR reads in MiXCR, one entry per CDR3 protein. Seen here are roughly 310,000 distinct CDR3 sequences, approximately 20% observed once, and the top ten hold roughly 11%. This entry comes from a study of T-cell reconstitution after alpha-beta-depleted transplantation in children. Findings of the study overall: It was surviving recipient T cells and thymic progenitors that gave some patients high TCRbeta diversity at day 60. The authors attributed T-cell counts and diversity one year after transplant mostly to newly produced T cells. Reportedly, alpha-beta T cells present about two months post-transplant originated from several hundred expanded clones of graft origin.

This clonotype was sampled from a male patient younger than 18 who had a stem cell transplant for acute lymphoblastic leukemia, so the T cells may come from the graft donor. The chain carries TRBV5-1 and TRBJ1-2, with D possibly being TRBD1 (5 bases). Specimen: PBMCs, mostly from graft donor cells, collected 180 days after TCRalphabeta/CD19-depleted stem cell transplant. This chain's CDR3 is CASSLEGYYGYTF. CDR3 in DNA: TGCGCCAGCAGCTTGGAGGGGTACTATGGCTACACCTTC.